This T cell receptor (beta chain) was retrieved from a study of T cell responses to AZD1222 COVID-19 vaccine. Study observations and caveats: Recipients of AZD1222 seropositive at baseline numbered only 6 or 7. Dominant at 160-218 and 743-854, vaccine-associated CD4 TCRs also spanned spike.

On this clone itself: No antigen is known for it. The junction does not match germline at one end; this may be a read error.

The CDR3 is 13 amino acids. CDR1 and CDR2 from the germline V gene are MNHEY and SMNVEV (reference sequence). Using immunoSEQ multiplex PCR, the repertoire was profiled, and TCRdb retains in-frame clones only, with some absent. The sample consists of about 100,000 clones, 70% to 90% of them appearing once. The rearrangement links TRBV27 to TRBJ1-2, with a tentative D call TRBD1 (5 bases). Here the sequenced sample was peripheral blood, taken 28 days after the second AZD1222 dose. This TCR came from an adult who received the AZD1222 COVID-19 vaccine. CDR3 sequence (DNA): TGTGCCAGCCGGTACGGGGCTGACTATGGCCACACCTTC. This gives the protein CASRYGADYGHTF.